This TCR beta chain was recorded in a study of control samples from healthy donors and cancer patients. The data were produced by immunoSEQ multiplex PCR, yet TCRdb's version contains in-frame clones alone and is incomplete. The table includes about 150,000 clones, about 91% detected once. This CDR3 region has 12 residues. Germline CDR1 and CDR2: SNHLY and FYNNEI. Of note for this clone: The junction differs from germline at one of its ends, possibly a read error.

Input material: blood. This sequence originates from a woman in her forties in good health. This chain uses TRBV2 with TRBJ2-6; 7 nucleotides match TRBD1. The CDR3 DNA is TGTGCCAGATTAGACAGGGCTAACGTCCTGACTTTC. Amino acid sequence: CARLDRANVLTF. The variable domain in full, completed from reference TRBV2 and TRBJ2-6, reads EPEVTQTPSHQVTQMGQEVILRCVPISNHLYFYWYRQILGQKVEFLVSFYNNEISEKSEIFDDQFSVERPDGSNFTLKIRSTKLEDSAMYFCARLDRANVLTFGAGSRLTVL.